This TCR beta chain stems from a study of cytomegalovirus exposure and HLA in healthy donors. Whole-study results and caveats: Most of the TCR beta V segments (in an earlier analysis) were productive either about 87% or about 30% of the time. The only immune exposure information that was available was CMV serostatus. Among the most significant clusters, several appeared linked to common viral pathogens in a later analysis. A missense variant in DCLRE1C was later tied to TCR beta V- and J-gene trimming.

Both 60 Vbeta primers and 13 Jbeta primers went into the PCR. Clones were read by immunoSEQ multiplex PCR, and TCRdb kept only the in-frame ones, dropping some. This sample has roughly 150,000 clones, with approximately 70% found just once. This clone was seen only once. Its specificity is unknown. The sample has other DNA sequences that encode this CDR3 too. V was shortened by 4 bases and J by 8 bases, with 11 bases between the two germline ends. The CDR3 runs 12 residues. CDR1 and CDR2 (germline): PRHDT, FYEKMQ (reference sequence). Sequencing input: PBMCs. The TCR was taken from a young woman in good health and CMV-seropositive. The J gene is TRBJ1-2, the V gene TRBV13, with D possibly matching TRBD1 (5 bases). The CDR3: CASSSGGSGYTF. The CDR3 coding sequence is TGTGCCAGCAGCTCGGGGGGTTCCGGCTACACCTTC.